A selection of T cell receptor beta chains follows, all from one sample in a study of T cells after yellow fever vaccination. Via MiXCR, TCRdb re-called the 5' RACE reads, giving one row per CDR3 protein. The data hold 200,000 to 300,000 distinct CDR3 sequences, with 5.5% to 8.5% observed a single time. The sequences come from CD4+ T cells sorted from PBMCs, collected on the day of the yellow fever booster vaccination. Source of these receptors: a man aged 30-40 years who received the YFV17D yellow fever vaccine. Both conserved end residues are part of each CDR3. A D gene is named only where the DNA matches it firmly. Clone size appears in some rows only: once, few, many, or a class for an expanded clone.

J gene,V gene,clone size,D gene,CDR3 DNA,CDR3 protein
TRBJ2-3,TRBV2,many,NA,TGTGCCAGTGGAGGCGGGCGGTTGAGGACAGATACGCAGTATTTT,CASGGGRLRTDTQYF
TRBJ2-5,TRBV7-2,many,NA,TGTGCCAGCAGCTTACAAACAGGGTTGCAAGAGACCCAGTACTTC,CASSLQTGLQETQYF
TRBJ2-3,TRBV29-1,many,NA,TGCAGCGTTGAAGATCTGAAGCTCAGCACAGATACGCAGTATTTT,CSVEDLKLSTDTQYF
TRBJ2-1,TRBV20-1,NA,TRBD2,TGCAGTGCTAGAGTTCTAGCGGGAGTTGAGCAGTTCTTC,CSARVLAGVEQFF
TRBJ2-1,TRBV6-2/TRBV6-3,few,NA,TGTGCCAGCCGAAGCCTACCCTACAATGAGCAGTTCTTC,CASRSLPYNEQFF
TRBJ2-5,TRBV3-1,many,TRBD2,TGTGCCAGCAGCCAGGAACTAGCGGGAAAGAGGAAGGCGGAAGAGACCCAGTACTTC,CASSQELAGKRKAEETQYF
TRBJ2-1,TRBV20-1,NA,TRBD2,TGCAGTGCTATGCCTAGCGGGAGGTACAATGAGCAGTTCTTC,CSAMPSGRYNEQFF
TRBJ1-2,TRBV12-3/TRBV12-4,many,NA,TGTGCCAGCAGTCACCAAACAGGGAACTATGGCTACACCTTC,CASSHQTGNYGYTF
TRBJ2-5,TRBV5-1,few,NA,TGCGCCAGCAGCCCCCCCACAGCGGTCACGGGAGAGACCCAGTACTTC,CASSPPTAVTGETQYF
TRBJ1-1,TRBV18,many,NA,TGTGCCAGCTCACCACAGCGCGGTAACACTGAAGCTTTCTTT,CASSPQRGNTEAFF
TRBJ2-1,TRBV19,once,NA,TGTGCCAGTAGCACTAGGGACAATGAGCAGTTCTTC,CASSTRDNEQFF
TRBJ2-3,TRBV5-1,NA,TRBD2,TGCGCCAGCAGCTTCGGGGGACTAGCGGGGAGCACAGATACGCAGTATTTT,CASSFGGLAGSTDTQYF
TRBJ2-4,TRBV6-1,few,TRBD2,TGTGCCAGCAGTCAACTAGCGGGAGGGCCCCAGTACTTC,CASSQLAGGPQYF
TRBJ2-1,TRBV7-2,NA,NA,TGTGCCAGCAGTCAACCCCTTTACAATGAGCAGTTCTTC,CASSQPLYNEQFF
TRBJ2-7,TRBV11-2,few,NA,TGTGCCAGCAGCCCGAGACAAGCCGGGGAGCAGTACTTC,CASSPRQAGEQYF
TRBJ1-1,TRBV4-3,few,TRBD1,TGCGCCAGCAGCCAGTCCGGGACAGCTAACACTGAAGCTTTCTTT,CASSQSGTANTEAFF
TRBJ2-1,TRBV7-6,NA,TRBD2,TGTGCCAGCAGCTTAGCAAGTAGCGGGACCTACAATGAGCAGTTCTTC,CASSLASSGTYNEQFF
TRBJ2-1,TRBV7-2,few,NA,TGTGCCAGCAGCCTTCTGCGAAGCTCCTACAATGAGCAGTTCTTC,CASSLLRSSYNEQFF
TRBJ2-1,TRBV12-3/TRBV12-4,NA,NA,TGTGCCAGCAGCAACGAAGGATTTGGCGAGCAGTTCTTC,CASSNEGFGEQFF
TRBJ1-1,TRBV15,many,NA,TGTGCCACCAGCAGGAACAGGGCGGGCACTGAAGCTTTCTTT,CATSRNRAGTEAFF